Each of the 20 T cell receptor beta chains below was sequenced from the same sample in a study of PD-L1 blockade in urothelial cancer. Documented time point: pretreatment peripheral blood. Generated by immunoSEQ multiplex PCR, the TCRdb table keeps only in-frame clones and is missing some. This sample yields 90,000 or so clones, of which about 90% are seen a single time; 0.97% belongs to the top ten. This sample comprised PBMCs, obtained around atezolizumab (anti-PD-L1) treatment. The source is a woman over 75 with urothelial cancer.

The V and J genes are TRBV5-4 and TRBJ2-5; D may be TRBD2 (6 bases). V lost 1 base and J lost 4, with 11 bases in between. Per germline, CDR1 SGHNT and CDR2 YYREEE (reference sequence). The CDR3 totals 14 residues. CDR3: CASSLRGSGETQYF. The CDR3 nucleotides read TGTGCCAGCAGCTTGCGGGGGAGCGGAGAGACCCAGTACTTC.

The CDR3 nucleotides are TGCGCCAGCAGCTTGCTGTCAGGGTCATACAATGAGCAGTTCTTC. Its translation: CASSLLSGSYNEQFF. The chain joins TRBV5-1 to TRBJ2-1, with D perhaps matching TRBD1 (5 bases). From germline, CDR1 is SGHRS and CDR2 YFSETQ. The CDR3 length is 15 residues. V was clipped by 1 base and J by 4 bases, with 12 bases between them.

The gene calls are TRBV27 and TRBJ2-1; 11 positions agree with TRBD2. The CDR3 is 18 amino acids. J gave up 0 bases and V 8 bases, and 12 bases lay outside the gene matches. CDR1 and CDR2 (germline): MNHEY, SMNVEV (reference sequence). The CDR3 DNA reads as TGTGCCAGCGTCCGGCTAGCGGGAGGCGGGAGCTCCTACAATGAGCAGTTCTTC. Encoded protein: CASVRLAGGGSSYNEQFF.

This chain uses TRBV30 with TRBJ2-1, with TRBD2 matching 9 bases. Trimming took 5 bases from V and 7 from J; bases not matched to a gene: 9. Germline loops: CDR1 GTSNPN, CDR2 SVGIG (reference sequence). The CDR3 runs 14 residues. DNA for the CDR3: TGTGCCTGGTCCAAGCGGGAGGCTGTAAATGAGCAGTTCTTC. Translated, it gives CAWSKREAVNEQFF.

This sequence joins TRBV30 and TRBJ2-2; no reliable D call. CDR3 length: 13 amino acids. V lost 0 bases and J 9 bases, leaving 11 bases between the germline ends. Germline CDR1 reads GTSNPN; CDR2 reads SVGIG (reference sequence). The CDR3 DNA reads TGTGCCTGGAGTGTACTAACTAACCGGGAGCTGTTTTTT. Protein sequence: CAWSVLTNRELFF.

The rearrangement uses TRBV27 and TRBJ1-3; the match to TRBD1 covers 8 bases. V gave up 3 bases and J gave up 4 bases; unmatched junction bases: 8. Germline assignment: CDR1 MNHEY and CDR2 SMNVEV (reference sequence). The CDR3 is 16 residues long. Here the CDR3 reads CASSFTGGLAGNTIYF. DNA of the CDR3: TGTGCCAGCAGTTTCACAGGGGGTTTAGCGGGAAACACCATATATTTT.

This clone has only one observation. The CDR3 bases are TGTGCCAGCAGTGAATCTCTTATTGGGGCGGCCTATGGCTACACCTTC. Its protein is CASSESLIGAAYGYTF. The V and J genes are TRBV6-1 and TRBJ1-2, with D maybe TRBD1 (5 bases). V lost 2 bases and J 4 bases, leaving 17 bases between the germline ends. The CDR3 runs 16 residues. Looked up from germline, CDR1 is MNHNS and CDR2 is SASEGT.

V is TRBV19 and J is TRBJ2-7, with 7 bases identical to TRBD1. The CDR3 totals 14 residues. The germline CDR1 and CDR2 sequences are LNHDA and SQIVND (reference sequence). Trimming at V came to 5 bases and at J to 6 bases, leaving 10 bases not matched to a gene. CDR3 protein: CASSEGASGGEQYF. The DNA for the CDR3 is TGTGCCAGTAGTGAAGGGGCCTCAGGGGGCGAGCAGTACTTC.

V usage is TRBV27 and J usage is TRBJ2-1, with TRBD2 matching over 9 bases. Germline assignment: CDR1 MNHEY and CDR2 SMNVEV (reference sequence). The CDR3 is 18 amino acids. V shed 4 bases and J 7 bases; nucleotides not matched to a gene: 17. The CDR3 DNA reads TGTGCCAGCAGTTCCTTAACTCCTCTAGCGGGAAGGAATAATGAGCAGTTCTTC. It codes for CASSSLTPLAGRNNEQFF.

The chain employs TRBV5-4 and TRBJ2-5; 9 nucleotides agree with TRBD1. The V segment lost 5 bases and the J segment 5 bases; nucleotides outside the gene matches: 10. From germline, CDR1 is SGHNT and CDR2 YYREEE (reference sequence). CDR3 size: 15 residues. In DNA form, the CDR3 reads TGTGCCAGCAGACAGGGGGCGACCCCCGGGGAGACCCAGTACTTC. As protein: CASRQGATPGETQYF.

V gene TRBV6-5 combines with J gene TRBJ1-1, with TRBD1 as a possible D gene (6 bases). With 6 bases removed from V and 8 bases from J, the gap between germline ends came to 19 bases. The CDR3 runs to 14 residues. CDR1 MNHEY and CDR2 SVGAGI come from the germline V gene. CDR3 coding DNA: TGTGCCAGCAGGCAGGGGCCGTCCCAGGTAGAAGCTTTCTTT. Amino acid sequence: CASRQGPSQVEAFF.

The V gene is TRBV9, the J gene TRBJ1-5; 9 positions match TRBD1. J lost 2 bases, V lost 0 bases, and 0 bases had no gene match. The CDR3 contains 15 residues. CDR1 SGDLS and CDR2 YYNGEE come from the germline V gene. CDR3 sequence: CASSVGQGGNQPQHF. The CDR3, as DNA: TGTGCCAGCAGCGTAGGACAGGGGGGCAATCAGCCCCAGCATTTT.

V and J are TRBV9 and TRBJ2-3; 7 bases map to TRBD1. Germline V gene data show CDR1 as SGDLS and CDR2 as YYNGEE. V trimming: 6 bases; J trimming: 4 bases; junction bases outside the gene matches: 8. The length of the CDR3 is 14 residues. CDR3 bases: TGTGCCAGCACCCCGGGACAGAAGGCAGATACGCAGTATTTT. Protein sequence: CASTPGQKADTQYF.

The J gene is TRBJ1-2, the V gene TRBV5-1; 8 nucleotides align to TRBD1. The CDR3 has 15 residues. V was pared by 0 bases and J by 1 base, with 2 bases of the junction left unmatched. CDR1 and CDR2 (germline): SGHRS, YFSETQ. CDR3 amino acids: CASSLATGGNYGYTF. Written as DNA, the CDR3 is TGCGCCAGCAGCTTGGCCACAGGGGGTAACTATGGCTACACCTTC.

The CDR3 spells CASSSHPGGGKNIQYF. CDR3 DNA sequence: TGTGCCAGCAGTTCACACCCGGGGGGTGGCAAAAACATTCAGTACTTC. The chain combines TRBV27 with TRBJ2-4; 7 positions agree with TRBD2. This CDR3 comprises 16 residues. Germline CDR1 MNHEY, CDR2 SMNVEV (reference sequence). Losses at the gene ends were 4 bases for V and 3 bases for J; bases not matched to a gene: 9.

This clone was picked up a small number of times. The CDR3 loop reads CASSLDRDRYTF. CDR3 DNA sequence: TGTGCCAGCAGCCTCGACAGGGATCGCTACACCTTC. The J gene is TRBJ1-2, the V gene TRBV7-8; 7 positions match TRBD1. CDR1 and CDR2 from the germline V gene are SGHVS and FQNEAQ. The V and J ends lost 5 bases and 9 bases, in that order; junction bases with no gene match: 6. CDR3 size: 12 residues.

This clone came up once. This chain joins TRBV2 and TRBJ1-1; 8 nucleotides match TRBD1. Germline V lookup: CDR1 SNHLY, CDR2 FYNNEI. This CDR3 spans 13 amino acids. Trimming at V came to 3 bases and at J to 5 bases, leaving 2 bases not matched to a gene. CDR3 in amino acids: CASSEDRATEAFF. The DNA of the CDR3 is TGTGCCAGCAGTGAGGACAGGGCTACTGAAGCTTTCTTT.

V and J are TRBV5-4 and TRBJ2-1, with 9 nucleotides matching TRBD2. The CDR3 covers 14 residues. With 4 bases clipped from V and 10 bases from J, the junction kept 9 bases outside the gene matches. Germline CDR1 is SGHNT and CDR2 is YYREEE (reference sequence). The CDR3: CASSQAGTSHEQFF. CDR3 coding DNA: TGTGCCAGCAGCCAAGCGGGGACTAGCCACGAGCAGTTCTTC.

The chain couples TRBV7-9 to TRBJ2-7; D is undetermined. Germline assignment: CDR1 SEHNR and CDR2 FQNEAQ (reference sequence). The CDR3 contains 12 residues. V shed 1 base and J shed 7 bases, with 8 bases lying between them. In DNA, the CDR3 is TGTGCCAGCAGCTTAGGGAGTGTGGAGCAGTACTTC. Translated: CASSLGSVEQYF.

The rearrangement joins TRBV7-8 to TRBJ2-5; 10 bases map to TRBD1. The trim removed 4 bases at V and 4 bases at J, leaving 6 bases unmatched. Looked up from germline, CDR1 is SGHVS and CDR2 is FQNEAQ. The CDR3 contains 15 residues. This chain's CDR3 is CASSYDRGQGETQYF. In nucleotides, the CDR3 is TGTGCCAGCAGCTACGACAGGGGGCAGGGAGAGACCCAGTACTTC.